This T cell receptor (beta chain) was observed in a study of blood T cells in healthy people across ages. This clonotype appeared a few times. With a J-beta primer mix and a sample-barcoded 5' primer, a second PCR ran about 6 to 11 cycles. Using its own MiXCR run on the 5' RACE reads, TCRdb lists one record per CDR3 protein. The data contain roughly 1,000,000 distinct CDR3 sequences, under 30% of them seen just once; the ten biggest clones take up approximately 0.71%. CDR3 size: 13 residues. In germline, CDR1 is SGHRS, CDR2 YFSETQ. These sequences were also reported in another study, on T cells of mothers and their children.

The source material was blood. The sequence was obtained from a girl aged 2 to 9 in good health. The chain couples TRBV5-1 to TRBJ2-5; D is perhaps TRBD2 (5 bases). The J call is doubtful: the DNA matches TRBJ2-7 better. The CDR3 loop is CASSLVGEDEQYF. In DNA, the CDR3 is TGCGCCAGCAGCTTGGTCGGGGAAGACGAGCAGTACTTC.